Below, 8 T cell receptor beta chains from the same sample are listed, as sequenced in a study of T-cell memory formation after mild COVID-19. One entry per CDR3 protein, called by TCRdb with MiXCR from the 5' RACE reads. The data show roughly 480,000 distinct CDR3 sequences, with about 23% seen just once and 9.5% to 15% held by the top ten. The specimen sequenced was PBMCs or a T cell subset sorted from them (not recorded which). All receptors come from an adult woman who had mild COVID-19 (a few samples of this study predate the infection). Cell type and time point are not known.

The V gene is TRBV5-4, the J gene TRBJ2-7; D gene uncertain. The ends were cut back, 5 bases at V and 0 bases at J, with 9 bases in the middle. This CDR3 spans 13 amino acids. Germline CDR1 reads SGHNT; CDR2 reads YYREEE (reference sequence). The CDR3 DNA follows: TGTGCCAGCAGACCCGCGGCCTCCTACGAGCAGTACTTC. Amino acid sequence: CASRPAASYEQYF.

This clonotype was seen a few times. The chain recombines TRBV12-3 or TRBV12-4 with TRBJ1-2; the D is unclear. Trimming took off 2 bases at V and 0 bases at J, with 10 bases between the two ends. The CDR3 has 15 residues. DNA of the CDR3: TGTGCCAGCAGTTTATATCCGTCAGCTAACTATGGCTACACCTTC. Translation: CASSLYPSANYGYTF.

The V and J genes are TRBV5-5 and TRBJ2-5; 12 bases line up with TRBD1. The V and J ends lost 4 bases and 2 bases, in that order; junction bases with no gene match: 6. Per germline, CDR1 SGHKS and CDR2 YYEKEE (reference sequence). This CDR3 spans 16 amino acids. CDR3 sequence: CASSMGQGAGQETQYF. The CDR3 nucleotides read TGTGCCAGCAGCATGGGACAGGGGGCCGGACAAGAGACCCAGTACTTC.

This clonotype was counted ten times or more. The CDR3: CASSLGRFLNEQFF. Written as DNA, the CDR3 is TGTGCCAGCAGCTTGGGCAGATTTTTGAATGAGCAGTTCTTC. This chain joins TRBV5-5 and TRBJ2-1, with D uncertain. This CDR3 region has 14 residues. V was cut by 0 bases and J by 7 bases, with 11 bases left in between. The germline CDR1 and CDR2 sequences are SGHKS and YYEKEE (reference sequence).

This clonotype was seen ten or more times. The chain couples TRBV5-1 to TRBJ1-5; weak D call: TRBD1 (6 bases). There are 15 residues in the CDR3. Trimming left V 0 bases short and J 1 base short, with 8 bases between. Germline V gives CDR1 SGHRS, CDR2 YFSETQ. CDR3 sequence: CASSLAGGSNQPQHF. DNA for the CDR3: TGCGCCAGCAGCTTGGCCGGGGGCAGCAATCAGCCCCAGCATTTT.

In its sample, this clonotype was seen a few times. This sequence joins TRBV7-6 and TRBJ1-5; D remains unclear. With 1 base removed from V and 4 bases from J, the gap between germline ends came to 14 bases. CDR1 and CDR2 (germline): SGHVS, FNYEAQ. This CDR3 region has 16 residues. CDR3 DNA: TGTGCCAGCAGCTTAGAAGTGGCATCCGTTAATCAGCCCCAGCATTTT. As protein: CASSLEVASVNQPQHF. Full variable domain (outside the CDR3, taken from reference TRBV7-6 and TRBJ1-5): GAGVSQSPRYKVTKRGQDVALRCDPISGHVSLYWYRQALGQGPEFLTYFNYEAQQDKSGLPNDRFSAERPEGSISTLTIQRTEQRDSAMYRCASSLEVASVNQPQHFGDGTRLSIL.

The V gene is TRBV5-1, the J gene TRBJ2-1; TRBD1 matches at 7 bases. V trimming: 0 bases; J trimming: 5 bases; junction bases outside the gene matches: 2. This CDR3 is built from 14 residues. Germline V lookup: CDR1 SGHRS, CDR2 YFSETQ. CDR3 DNA sequence: TGCGCCAGCAGCTTGGGGACAGGCCACAATGAGCAGTTCTTC. Protein product: CASSLGTGHNEQFF.

Only a few counts were recorded for this clonotype. The chain couples TRBV29-1 to TRBJ2-7; 8 bases are a match to TRBD1. Germline CDR1 is SQVTM and CDR2 is ANQGSEA. The V gene end was trimmed by 7 bases and the J gene end by 5 bases; junction bases not matched to a gene: 10. CDR3 length: 13 amino acids. DNA of the CDR3: TGCAGCGCCCTCCTGGACAGGGACCACGAGCAGTACTTC. Its protein is CSALLDRDHEQYF.